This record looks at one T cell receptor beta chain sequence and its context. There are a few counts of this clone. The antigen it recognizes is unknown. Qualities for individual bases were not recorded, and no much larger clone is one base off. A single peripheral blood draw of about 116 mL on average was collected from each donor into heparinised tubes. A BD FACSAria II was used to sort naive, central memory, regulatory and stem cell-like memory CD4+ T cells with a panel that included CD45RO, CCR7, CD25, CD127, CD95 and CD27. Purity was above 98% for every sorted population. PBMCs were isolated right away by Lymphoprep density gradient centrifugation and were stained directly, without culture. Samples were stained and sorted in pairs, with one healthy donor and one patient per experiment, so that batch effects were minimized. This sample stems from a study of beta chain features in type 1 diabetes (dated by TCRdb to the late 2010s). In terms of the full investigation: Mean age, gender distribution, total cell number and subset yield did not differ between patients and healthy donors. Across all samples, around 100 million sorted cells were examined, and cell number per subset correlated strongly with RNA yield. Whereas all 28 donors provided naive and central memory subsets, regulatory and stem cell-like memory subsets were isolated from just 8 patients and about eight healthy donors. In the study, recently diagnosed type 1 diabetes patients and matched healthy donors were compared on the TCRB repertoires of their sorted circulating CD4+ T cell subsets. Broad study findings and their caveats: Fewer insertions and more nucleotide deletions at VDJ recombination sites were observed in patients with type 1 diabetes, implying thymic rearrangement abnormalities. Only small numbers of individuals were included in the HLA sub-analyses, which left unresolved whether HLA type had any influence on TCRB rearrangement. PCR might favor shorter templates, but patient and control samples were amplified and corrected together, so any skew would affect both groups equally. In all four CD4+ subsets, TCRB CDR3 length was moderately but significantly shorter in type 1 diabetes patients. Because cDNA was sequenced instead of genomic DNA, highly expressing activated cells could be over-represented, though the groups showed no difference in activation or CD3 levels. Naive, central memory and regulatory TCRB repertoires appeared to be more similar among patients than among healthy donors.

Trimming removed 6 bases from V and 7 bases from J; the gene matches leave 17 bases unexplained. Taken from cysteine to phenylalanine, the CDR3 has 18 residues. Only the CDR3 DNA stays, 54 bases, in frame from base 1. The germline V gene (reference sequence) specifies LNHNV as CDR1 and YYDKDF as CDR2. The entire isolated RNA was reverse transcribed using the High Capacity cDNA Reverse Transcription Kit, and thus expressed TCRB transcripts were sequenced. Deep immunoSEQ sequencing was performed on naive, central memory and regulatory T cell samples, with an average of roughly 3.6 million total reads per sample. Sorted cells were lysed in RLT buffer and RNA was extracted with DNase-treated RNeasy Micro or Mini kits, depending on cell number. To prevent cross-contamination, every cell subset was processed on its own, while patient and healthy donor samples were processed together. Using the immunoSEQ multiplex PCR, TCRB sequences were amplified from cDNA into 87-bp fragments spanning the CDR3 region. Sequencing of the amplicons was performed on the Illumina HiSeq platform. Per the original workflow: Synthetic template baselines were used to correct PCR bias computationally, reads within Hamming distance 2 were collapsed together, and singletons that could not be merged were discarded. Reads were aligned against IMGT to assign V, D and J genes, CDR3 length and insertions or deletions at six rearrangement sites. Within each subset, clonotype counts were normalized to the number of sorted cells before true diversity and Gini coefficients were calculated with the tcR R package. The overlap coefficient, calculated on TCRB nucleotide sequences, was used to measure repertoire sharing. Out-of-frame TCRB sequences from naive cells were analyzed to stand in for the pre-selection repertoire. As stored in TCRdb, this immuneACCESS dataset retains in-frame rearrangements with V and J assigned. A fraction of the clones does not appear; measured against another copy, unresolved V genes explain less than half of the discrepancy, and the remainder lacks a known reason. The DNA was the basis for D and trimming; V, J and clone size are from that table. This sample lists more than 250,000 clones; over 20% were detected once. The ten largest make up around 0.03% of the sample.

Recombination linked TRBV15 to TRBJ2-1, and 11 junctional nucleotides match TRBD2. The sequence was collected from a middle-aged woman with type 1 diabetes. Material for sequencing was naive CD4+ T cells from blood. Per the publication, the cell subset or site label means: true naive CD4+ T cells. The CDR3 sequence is CATSPIGTSGLGVNEQFF. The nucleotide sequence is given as TGTGCCACCAGTCCGATCGGGACTAGCGGCCTGGGGGTGAATGAGCAGTTCTTC.